This T cell receptor (beta chain) is from a study of T cells in women clearing cervical HPV infection (dated by TCRdb to 2016 to 2019). About the full investigation: The cases were 25 women with histologically confirmed HPV16-related CIN3 or worse, and 2 of those women had invasive cancers. The 20 to 25 controls were women who cleared a single incident HPV16 infection within 12 months without developing precancer or cancer. Blood from cases was collected at the visit where the lesion was first found, while blood from controls was collected once the infection could no longer be detected. Among cases, blood sampling came a median of almost 150 days after lesion detection, with an interquartile range of about 80 to 220 days. Because only a few women had HLA typing data, the possibility that HLA type acted as a confounder could not be ruled out. Nested within Costa Rica's Guanacaste HPV Natural History Study, an exploratory proof-of-principle case-control study compared TCR repertoires across cervical HPV16 outcomes. Cases were matched to controls by age within five years and by the year the sample was collected. Median age was roughly 33 years in cases versus approximately 37 in controls, and baseline characteristics did not differ significantly. The parent cohort enrolled 9,500 to 12,000 women aged 18 or older in Guanacaste, Costa Rica, in about 1992 to 1994 and followed the women for seven years. As quality controls, five blinded duplicates were added to each group, bringing the total to about 60 samples made up of around 50 participants and ten or so replicates. General findings and caveats noted by the study authors: Lower TRBV6-7 relative abundance was observed in cases than in controls (around 0.1% versus 0.15%; Bonferroni P = 0.0008). The cross-sectional design could not show whether the associations came before the infection or were a result of it, and neither effector/memory subsets nor HPV-specific T cells were isolated. Cases were distinguished from controls with an estimated AUC of approximately 0.79 by random forest classifiers combining richness and V gene abundances. Across sequencing depths, CIN3+ cases showed significantly higher TCR repertoire richness than controls, but evenness did not differ between the groups. Because the number of T cells in each sample was unknown, differences in richness could reflect differing T-cell content rather than repertoire biology.

Measured from the cysteine to the phenylalanine, the CDR3 is 15 residues long. The CDR3 was read in part: 36 bases, with the frame set at base 1. Here V drops 2 bases and J drops 4 bases, and the junction holds 3 bases not matched to any gene. The germline V gene encodes CDR1 SEHNR and CDR2 FQNEAQ (reference sequence). In the case of this clone: Its antigen is currently not known. The CDR3 goes on 3 residues after the read ends, and that part is filled in from the germline J gene.

TCR beta CDR3 regions were amplified by multiplex PCR using the immunoSEQ assay from an average of 1200 ng genomic DNA per sample. The assay corrected primer bias using a complete synthetic TCR repertoire to establish an amplification baseline. The amplicons were sequenced on the Illumina platform. In the original analysis: Error correction of the sequences involved clustering with frequency ratios plus a modified nearest-neighbor algorithm, after which the sequences were analyzed in the immunoSEQ Analyzer using IMGT gene definitions. At each rarefaction depth, TCR richness and evenness were averaged across 20 rarefaction repeats, and any sample with fewer sequences than the depth was left out. V, D and J gene relative abundances were compared between groups with Wilcoxon rank sum tests, applying FDR correction. For the blinded duplicates, the intraclass correlation was over 95% for TCR richness and averaged about 81% across 70 or so gene segments. TCRdb limited this immuneACCESS table to in-frame rearrangements with V and J called. A share of clones is missing; checked studies link under half to unresolved V genes, and the rest is unexplained. The V and J calls and clone size come from that table; D and trimming were worked out from the DNA. The record for this sample contains under 35,000 clones. Clones ranked in the top ten supply 6.6% of the sample.

Every participant had a single incident cervical HPV16 infection, and women with prevalent HPV16 infections were excluded. Cervical HPV DNA was detected by MY09/MY11 PCR and genotyped by dot-blot hybridization. About 14 mL of heparinized blood were centrifuged, and the buffy coat was aliquoted, frozen at -30°C, then stored at -80°C. Genomic DNA was extracted from buffy coat specimens using QIAGEN kits. This receptor was taken from a woman aged 18 to 75 with a cervical HPV16 infection that either progressed to CIN3+ or cleared (not recorded which). The V gene is TRBV7-9 and the J gene is TRBJ2-3; TRBD2 matches 10 bases in the middle. Sequenced input: blood buffy coat. This receptor carries the CDR3 CASSLLAGDADTQYF. The DNA read from the CDR3 is TGTGCCAGCAGCTTACTAGCGGGGGATGCAGATACG.